This T cell receptor beta chain appears in the sequencing data of a study of blood T cell repertoires in COVID-19. For the study at large: The United States, Italy and Spain provided the acute and convalescent COVID-19 samples.

Germline CDR1 reads SGHTA; CDR2 reads FQGNSA. The CDR3 has 14 residues. V gave up 1 base and J gave up 5 bases, with 11 bases separating them. In the source study's methods: Amplification of reference gene primers was used by the study to estimate nucleated cell counts. Sequenced by immunoSEQ multiplex PCR; TCRdb stores in-frame clones only, minus some. D and trimming come from the DNA, and the V and J calls and clone size come from that table. Among about 140,000 clones listed, 82% were seen once. This TCR derives from an elderly woman with acute or convalescent COVID-19. The chain recombines TRBV7-2 with TRBJ2-5, with D perhaps matching TRBD1 (7 bases). Input material: peripheral blood. In nucleotides, the CDR3 is TGTGCCAGCAGCTTAGGGGCAGGGGGGGAGACCCAGTACTTC. It specifies CASSLGAGGETQYF.